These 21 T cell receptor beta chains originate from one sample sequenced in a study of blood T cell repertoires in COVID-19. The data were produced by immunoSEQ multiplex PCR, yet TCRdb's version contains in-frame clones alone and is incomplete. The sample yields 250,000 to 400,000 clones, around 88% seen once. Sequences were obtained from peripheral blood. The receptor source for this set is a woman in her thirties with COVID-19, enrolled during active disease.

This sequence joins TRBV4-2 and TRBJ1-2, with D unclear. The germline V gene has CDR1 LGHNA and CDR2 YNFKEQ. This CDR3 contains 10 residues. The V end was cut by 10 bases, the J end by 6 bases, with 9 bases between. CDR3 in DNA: TGTGCCATTACCGGGGATGGCTACACCTTC. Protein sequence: CAITGDGYTF.

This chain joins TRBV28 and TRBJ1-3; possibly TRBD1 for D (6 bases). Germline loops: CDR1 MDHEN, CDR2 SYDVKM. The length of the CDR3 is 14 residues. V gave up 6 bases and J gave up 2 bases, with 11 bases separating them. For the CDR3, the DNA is TGTGCCAGCAGAAAAGGGGGAACTGGAAACACCATATATTTT. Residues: CASRKGGTGNTIYF.

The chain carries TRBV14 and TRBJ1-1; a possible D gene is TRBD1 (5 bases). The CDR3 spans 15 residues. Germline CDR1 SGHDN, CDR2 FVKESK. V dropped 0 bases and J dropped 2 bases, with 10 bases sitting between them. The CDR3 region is CASSQDGGINTEAFF. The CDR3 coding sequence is TGTGCCAGCAGCCAAGATGGGGGGATTAACACTGAAGCTTTCTTT.

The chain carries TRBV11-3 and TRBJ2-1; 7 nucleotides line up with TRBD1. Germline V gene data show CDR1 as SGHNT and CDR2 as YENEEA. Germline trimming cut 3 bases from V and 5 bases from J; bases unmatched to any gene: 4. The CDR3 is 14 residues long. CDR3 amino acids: CASSLRGPNNEQFF. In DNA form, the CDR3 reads TGTGCCAGCAGCTTGAGGGGGCCCAACAATGAGCAGTTCTTC.

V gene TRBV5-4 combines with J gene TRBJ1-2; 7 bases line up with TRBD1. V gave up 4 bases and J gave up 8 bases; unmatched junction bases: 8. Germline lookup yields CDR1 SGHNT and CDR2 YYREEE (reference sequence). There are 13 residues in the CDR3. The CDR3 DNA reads TGTGCCAGCAGCCAGACAGGGTTCGCCGGCTACACCTTC. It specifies CASSQTGFAGYTF.

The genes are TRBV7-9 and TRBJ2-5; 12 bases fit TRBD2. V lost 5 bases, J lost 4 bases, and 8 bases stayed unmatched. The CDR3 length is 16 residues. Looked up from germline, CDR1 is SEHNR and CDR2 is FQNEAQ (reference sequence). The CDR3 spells CASSRSGLAGRETQYF. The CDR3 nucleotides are TGTGCCAGCAGCCGATCGGGACTAGCGGGCAGAGAGACCCAGTACTTC.

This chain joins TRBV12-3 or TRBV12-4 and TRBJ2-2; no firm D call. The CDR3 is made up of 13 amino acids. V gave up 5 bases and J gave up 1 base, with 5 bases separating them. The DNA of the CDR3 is TGTGCCAGCAGTCCTCTGAACACCGGGGAGCTGTTTTTT. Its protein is CASSPLNTGELFF.

The CDR3 DNA reads as TGTGCCAGCAGCCAAGTAGGGACTAGCGGGGGGTACAATGAGCAGTTCTTC. Translated, it gives CASSQVGTSGGYNEQFF. The rearrangement links TRBV14 to TRBJ2-1; 15 positions match TRBD2. The CDR3 is 17 residues long. J was trimmed by 4 bases and V by 1 base; bases with no gene match: 2. Germline-derived CDR1 and CDR2 are SGHDN and FVKESK.

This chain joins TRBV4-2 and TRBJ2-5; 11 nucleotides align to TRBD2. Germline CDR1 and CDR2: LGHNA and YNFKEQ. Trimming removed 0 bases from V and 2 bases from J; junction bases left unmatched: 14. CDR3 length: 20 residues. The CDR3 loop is CASSQEAPFTSGGRQETQYF. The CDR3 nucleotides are TGTGCCAGCAGCCAAGAGGCTCCCTTCACTAGCGGGGGACGTCAAGAGACCCAGTACTTC.

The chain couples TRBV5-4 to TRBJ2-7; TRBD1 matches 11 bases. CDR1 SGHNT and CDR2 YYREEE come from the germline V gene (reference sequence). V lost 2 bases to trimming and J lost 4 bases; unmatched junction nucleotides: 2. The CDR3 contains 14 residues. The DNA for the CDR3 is TGTGCCAGCAGCTTAGGACAGGGGGCTTACGAGCAGTACTTC. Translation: CASSLGQGAYEQYF.

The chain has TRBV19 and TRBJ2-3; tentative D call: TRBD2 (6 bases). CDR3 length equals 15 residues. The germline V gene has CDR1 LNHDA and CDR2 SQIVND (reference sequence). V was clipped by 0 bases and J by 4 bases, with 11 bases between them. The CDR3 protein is CASSIDRRGSDTQYF. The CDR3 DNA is TGTGCCAGTAGTATAGATCGGCGGGGCTCAGATACGCAGTATTTT.

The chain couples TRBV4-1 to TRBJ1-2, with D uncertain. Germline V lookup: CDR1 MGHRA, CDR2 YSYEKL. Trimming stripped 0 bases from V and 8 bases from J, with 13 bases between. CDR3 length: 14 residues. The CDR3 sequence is CASSQDLNRRGYTF. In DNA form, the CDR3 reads TGCGCCAGCAGCCAAGATTTAAACAGACGGGGCTACACCTTC.

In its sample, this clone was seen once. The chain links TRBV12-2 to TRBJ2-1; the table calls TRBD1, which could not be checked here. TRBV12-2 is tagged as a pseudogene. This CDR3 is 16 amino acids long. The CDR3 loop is CASRSRPPITYNEQFF. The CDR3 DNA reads TGTGCAAGTCGCTCACGCCCACCGATCACATACAATGAGCAGTTCTTC.

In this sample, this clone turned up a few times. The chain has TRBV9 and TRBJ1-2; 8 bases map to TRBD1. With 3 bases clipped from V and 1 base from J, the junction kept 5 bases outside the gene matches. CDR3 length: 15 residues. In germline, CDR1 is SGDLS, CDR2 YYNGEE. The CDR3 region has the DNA TGTGCCAGCAGCGACCGGACAGGGCATAACTATGGCTACACCTTC. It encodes CASSDRTGHNYGYTF.

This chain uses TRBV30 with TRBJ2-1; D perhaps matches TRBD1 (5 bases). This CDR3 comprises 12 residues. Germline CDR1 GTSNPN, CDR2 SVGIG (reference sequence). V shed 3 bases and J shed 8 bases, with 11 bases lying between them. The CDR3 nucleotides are TGTGCCTGGAGCTCAGGGCTCGATGAGCAGTTCTTC. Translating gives CAWSSGLDEQFF.

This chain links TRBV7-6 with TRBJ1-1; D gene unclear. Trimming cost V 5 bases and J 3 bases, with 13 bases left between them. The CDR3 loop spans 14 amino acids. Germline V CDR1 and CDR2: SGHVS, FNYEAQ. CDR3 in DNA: TGTGCCAGCAGCCGAAACGGCGGATACACTGAAGCTTTCTTT. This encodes CASSRNGGYTEAFF. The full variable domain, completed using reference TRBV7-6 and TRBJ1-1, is GAGVSQSPRYKVTKRGQDVALRCDPISGHVSLYWYRQALGQGPEFLTYFNYEAQQDKSGLPNDRFSAERPEGSISTLTIQRTEQRDSAMYRCASSRNGGYTEAFFGQGTRLTVV.

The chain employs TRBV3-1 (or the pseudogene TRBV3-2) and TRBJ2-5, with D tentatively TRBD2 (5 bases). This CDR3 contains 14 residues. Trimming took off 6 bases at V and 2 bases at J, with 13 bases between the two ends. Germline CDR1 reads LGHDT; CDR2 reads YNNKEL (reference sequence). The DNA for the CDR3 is TGTGCCAGCAGTCTTGGACTTAAACAAGAGACCCAGTACTTC. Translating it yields CASSLGLKQETQYF.

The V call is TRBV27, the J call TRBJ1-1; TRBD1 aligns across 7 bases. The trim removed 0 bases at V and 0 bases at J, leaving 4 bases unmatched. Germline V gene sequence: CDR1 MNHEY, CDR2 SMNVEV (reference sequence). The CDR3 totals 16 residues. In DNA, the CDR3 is TGTGCCAGCAGTTTATCGGGCGGGACAGTGAACACTGAAGCTTTCTTT. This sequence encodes CASSLSGGTVNTEAFF.

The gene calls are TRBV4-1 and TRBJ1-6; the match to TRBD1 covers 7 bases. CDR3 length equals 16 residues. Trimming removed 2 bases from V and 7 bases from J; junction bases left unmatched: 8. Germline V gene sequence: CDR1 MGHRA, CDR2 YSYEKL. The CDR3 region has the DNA TGCGCCAGCAGCCAACCCGGGACAGAGAGAAATTCACCCCTCCACTTT. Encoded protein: CASSQPGTERNSPLHF.

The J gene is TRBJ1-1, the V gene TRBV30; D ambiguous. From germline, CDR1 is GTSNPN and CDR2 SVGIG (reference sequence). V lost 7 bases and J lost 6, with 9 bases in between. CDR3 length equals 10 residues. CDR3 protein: CAFGLPEAFF. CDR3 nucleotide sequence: TGTGCCTTCGGACTGCCTGAAGCTTTCTTT.

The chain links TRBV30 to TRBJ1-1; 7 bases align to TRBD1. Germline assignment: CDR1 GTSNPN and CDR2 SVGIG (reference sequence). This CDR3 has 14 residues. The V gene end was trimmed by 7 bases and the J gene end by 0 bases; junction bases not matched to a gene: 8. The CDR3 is CAFTTGFMNTEAFF. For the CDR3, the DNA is TGTGCCTTCACGACAGGGTTTATGAACACTGAAGCTTTCTTT.